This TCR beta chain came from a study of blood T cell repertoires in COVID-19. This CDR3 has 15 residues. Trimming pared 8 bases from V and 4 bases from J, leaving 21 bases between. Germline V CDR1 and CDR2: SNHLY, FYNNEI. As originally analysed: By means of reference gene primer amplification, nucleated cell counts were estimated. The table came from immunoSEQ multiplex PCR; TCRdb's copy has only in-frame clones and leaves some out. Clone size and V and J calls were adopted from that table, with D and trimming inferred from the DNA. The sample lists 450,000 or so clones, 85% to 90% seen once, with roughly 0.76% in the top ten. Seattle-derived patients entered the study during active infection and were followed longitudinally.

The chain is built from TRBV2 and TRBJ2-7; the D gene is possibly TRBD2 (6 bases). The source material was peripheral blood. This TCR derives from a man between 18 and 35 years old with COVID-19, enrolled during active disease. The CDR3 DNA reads TGTGCCAGCGAAGATAAGCGGGCCTCCAATTACGAGCAGTACTTC. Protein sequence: CASEDKRASNYEQYF.